The 9 T cell receptor beta chains reported below all come from one sample, sequenced in a study of cytomegalovirus exposure and HLA in healthy donors. It was with 60 Vbeta and 13 Jbeta primers that the PCR ran. Some clones are missing from TCRdb's copy, which holds only in-frame ones; the method was immunoSEQ multiplex PCR. The repertoire holds fewer than 250,000 clones, 80% to 90% seen once, with 2.5% to 3% in the top ten. Sequencing used PBMCs. These receptors came from a man aged 25-45 years in good health and CMV-seronegative.

The gene calls are TRBV5-1 and TRBJ2-3; D is undetermined. The CDR3 sequence is 14 residues long. V was pared by 5 bases and J by 0 bases, with 10 bases between. Germline V gene lookup returns CDR1 SGHRS and CDR2 YFSETQ. DNA for the CDR3: TGCGCCAGCAGGGTGGCCCCTAGCACAGATACGCAGTATTTT. This codes for CASRVAPSTDTQYF.

In its sample, this clone was seen a few times. The chain carries TRBV5-6 and TRBJ2-1; 11 bases line up with TRBD2. After removal of 4 bases from V and 11 bases from J, the junction contained 5 bases not matched to a gene. The germline CDR1 and CDR2 sequences are SGHDT and YYEEEE. The CDR3 is made up of 13 amino acids. The CDR3 coding sequence is TGTGCCAGCAGCACGACTAGCGGGGTCAAGCAGTTCTTC. This codes for CASSTTSGVKQFF.

The V gene is TRBV7-9, the J gene TRBJ2-5; D is possibly TRBD2 (5 bases). This CDR3 has 12 amino acids. The germline CDR1 and CDR2 sequences are SEHNR and FQNEAQ (reference sequence). Trimming shortened V by 5 bases and J by 5 bases, and 9 bases separated the two germline ends. CDR3: CASSEGRETQYF. For the CDR3, the DNA is TGTGCCAGCAGCGAGGGTAGGGAGACCCAGTACTTC.

This clone was recorded only once. This chain connects TRBV28 to TRBJ2-7; possibly TRBD1 for D (6 bases). The V gene's germline CDR1 is MDHEN and CDR2 SYDVKM. V was cut by 8 bases and J by 1 base, with 15 bases left in between. The CDR3 covers 14 residues. The chain's CDR3 is CASVVAGVSYEQYF. For the CDR3, the DNA is TGTGCCAGCGTCGTCGCAGGGGTATCCTACGAGCAGTACTTC.

The chain combines TRBV2 with TRBJ1-2; D remains unclear. Trimming took 7 bases from V and 3 from J, leaving 9 bases between them. This CDR3 is 12 amino acids long. The V gene's germline CDR1 is SNHLY and CDR2 FYNNEI. As DNA, the CDR3 is TGTGCCAGCAATCGACAAGACTATGGCTACACCTTC. Its protein product is CASNRQDYGYTF. The variable domain in full, with the rest retrieved from reference TRBV2 and TRBJ1-2, is EPEVTQTPSHQVTQMGQEVILRCVPISNHLYFYWYRQILGQKVEFLVSFYNNEISEKSEIFDDQFSVERPDGSNFTLKIRSTKLEDSAMYFCASNRQDYGYTFGSGTRLTVV.

In DNA form, the CDR3 reads TGCGCCAGCAGTCCCTCATGGACAGGGAGGGCGGCTTTATCCAATCAGCCCCAGCATTTT. Translating it yields CASSPSWTGRAALSNQPQHF. This chain connects TRBV10-2 to TRBJ1-5; 8 bases are shared with TRBD1. V lost 5 bases, J lost 3 bases, and 21 bases stayed unmatched. This CDR3 has 20 residues. In germline, CDR1 is WSHSY, CDR2 SAAADI.

A single count supports this clone. This chain links TRBV5-6 with TRBJ2-7; D might be TRBD2 (5 bases). V was shortened by 4 bases and J by 3 bases, with 26 bases between the two germline ends. In germline, CDR1 is SGHDT, CDR2 YYEEEE. CDR3 length: 18 residues. Written as DNA, the CDR3 is TGTGCCAGCAGCCCTACCCAGTTTTGGAGCGGTCGAGGCTACGAGCAGTACTTC. This sequence encodes CASSPTQFWSGRGYEQYF.

This CDR3 reads CASSEGTGRHYGYTF. In DNA, the CDR3 is TGTGCCAGCAGTGAAGGGACAGGTCGTCACTATGGCTACACCTTC. This chain connects TRBV25-1 to TRBJ1-2; 8 bases agree with TRBD1. Germline lookup yields CDR1 MGHDK and CDR2 SYGVNS. The CDR3 loop spans 15 amino acids. V lost 2 bases, J lost 3 bases, and 5 bases stayed unmatched.

V and J are TRBV13 and TRBJ2-3; 7 nucleotides match TRBD2. Germline lookup yields CDR1 PRHDT and CDR2 FYEKMQ (reference sequence). Trimming took 4 bases from V and 0 from J; bases not matched to a gene: 4. This CDR3 spans 15 amino acids. In nucleotides, the CDR3 is TGTGCCAGCAGCTCTCAGCGGGGTAGCACAGATACGCAGTATTTT. Translating gives CASSSQRGSTDTQYF.